The 17 T cell receptor beta chains given below trace back to one sample, sequenced in a study of shared clonotypes between healthy human individuals. Assay: immunoSEQ multiplex PCR; the TCRdb copy retains only in-frame clones and omits some. Of around 1,000,000 clones listed, approximately 80% are singletons. The sequenced material came from memory CD4+ T cells from PBMCs. The subset here: CD45RA-negative fraction. The receptors stem from a man aged 18 to 29 in good health. Some clones in this sample may be carry-over from other donors' samples.

The V and J genes are TRBV2 and TRBJ2-3; TRBD2 matches 8 bases. CDR3 length: 15 amino acids. Germline CDR1 reads SNHLY; CDR2 reads FYNNEI. The V and J ends lost 7 bases and 6 bases, in that order; junction bases with no gene match: 12. CDR3 in amino acids: CASTQGLVWGDTQYF. In DNA, the CDR3 is TGTGCCAGCACCCAGGGACTAGTTTGGGGGGATACGCAGTATTTT.

This chain joins TRBV10-3 and TRBJ2-1; perhaps TRBD2 as D (6 bases). Trimming removed 7 bases from V and 3 bases from J, with 13 bases in between. Germline V lookup: CDR1 ENHRY, CDR2 SYGVKD. The CDR3 runs to 14 residues. CDR3 sequence: CAIKGGTYYNEQFF. CDR3 coding DNA: TGTGCCATCAAGGGCGGGACTTACTACAATGAGCAGTTCTTC.

Note on this clone: The same CDR3 is also encoded by other DNA sequences in this sample. V usage is TRBV4-3 and J usage is TRBJ1-5; D gene ambiguous. Trimming stripped 3 bases from V and 4 bases from J, with 7 bases between. Germline CDR1 reads LGHNA; CDR2 reads YSLEER. The CDR3 loop spans 13 amino acids. The DNA of the CDR3 is TGCGCCAGCAGCCAGGTCCTTAATCAGCCCCAGCATTTT. This translates into CASSQVLNQPQHF.

The J gene is TRBJ2-5, the V gene TRBV30, with 13 bases matching TRBD2. Germline CDR1 GTSNPN, CDR2 SVGIG (reference sequence). Trimming took 0 bases from V and 2 from J; bases not matched to a gene: 6. The CDR3 has 17 residues. CDR3 coding DNA: TGTGCCTGGAGTGTAGAGTGGGGACTAGCGGGGCAAGAGACCCAGTACTTC. It translates to CAWSVEWGLAGQETQYF.

The chain recombines TRBV6-5 with TRBJ1-1; D possibly corresponds to TRBD1 (5 bases). Germline V CDR1 and CDR2: MNHEY, SVGAGI. The V gene lost 2 bases and the J gene lost 1 base, with 11 bases spanning the gap. This CDR3 is 15 amino acids long. The CDR3 sequence is CASSYGGLANTEAFF. Here the CDR3 DNA reads TGTGCCAGCAGTTACGGGGGGTTGGCGAACACTGAAGCTTTCTTT.

The chain couples TRBV5-6 to TRBJ1-2; D gene uncertain. Germline V CDR1 and CDR2: SGHDT, YYEEEE. V was cut by 6 bases and J by 3 bases, with 15 bases left in between. The CDR3 consists of 14 residues. CDR3 loop: CASNLRIRDYGYTF. CDR3 sequence (DNA): TGTGCCAGCAACCTTCGGATTCGGGACTATGGCTACACCTTC.

V and J are TRBV18 and TRBJ2-5; D not certain. Trimming removed 2 bases at V and 3 bases at J, with 13 bases between. Germline V gene lookup returns CDR1 KGHSH and CDR2 LQKENI. The CDR3 length is 15 residues. This chain's CDR3 is CASSPFPYSEETQYF. The CDR3, as DNA: TGTGCCAGCTCACCATTTCCGTACTCCGAAGAGACCCAGTACTTC.

V usage is TRBV19 and J usage is TRBJ2-1; 7 bases map to TRBD1. The germline V gene has CDR1 LNHDA and CDR2 SQIVND (reference sequence). V dropped 5 bases and J dropped 2; count of bases not matched to a gene: 6. This CDR3 contains 15 residues. In DNA form, the CDR3 reads TGTGCCAGTAGTGATCAGGGGGTACCCTACAATGAGCAGTTCTTC. This codes for CASSDQGVPYNEQFF.

This clone appeared a single time. The V call is TRBV12-2, the J call TRBJ2-4; the table gives TRBD2 as D, unverified against the DNA. TRBV12-2 is listed as a pseudogene. This CDR3 comprises 15 residues. The CDR3 DNA sequence: TGTGCTAATGAGAGGGCCTTCCCAGCCAAAAACATTCAGTACTTC. Translation: CANERAFPAKNIQYF.

V is TRBV6-1 and J is TRBJ2-7, with 7 bases matching TRBD1. CDR3 length: 15 amino acids. J lost 3 bases, V lost 6 bases, and 11 bases had no gene match. Germline CDR1 reads MNHNS; CDR2 reads SASEGT. This chain's CDR3 is CASSPGQLRFYEQYF. The CDR3 DNA follows: TGTGCCAGCAGCCCGGGACAGCTAAGATTCTACGAGCAGTACTTC.

As regards this clone: A single base separates this from a much larger clone, so it may be a read error. Within the sample, other DNA sequences also encode this same CDR3. This chain connects TRBV7-2 to TRBJ2-3; TRBD2 agrees at 9 bases. The CDR3 has 15 residues. The J segment lost 1 base and the V segment lost 5 bases, leaving 4 bases of the junction unmatched. Germline V gene data show CDR1 as SGHTA and CDR2 as FQGNSA. The CDR3 here is CASSPWTSGTDTQYF. For the CDR3, the DNA is TGTGCCAGCAGCCCGTGGACTAGCGGCACAGATACGCAGTATTTT.

CDR3 sequence reads: CASSYRASSSYNEQFF. CDR3 DNA sequence: TGTGCCAGCAGTTATAGGGCTAGCAGCTCCTACAATGAGCAGTTCTTC. The J gene is TRBJ2-1, the V gene TRBV6-5, with a possible D match to TRBD2 (5 bases). Between the trimmed V and J ends, which lost 3 bases and 0 bases, there was a span of 12 bases. This CDR3 is built from 16 residues. Germline CDR1 reads MNHEY; CDR2 reads SVGAGI.

In the case of this clone: This same CDR3 is encoded by further DNA sequences in the sample. The chain recombines TRBV28 with TRBJ2-7; D ambiguous. The CDR3 loop spans 14 amino acids. Between the trimmed V and J ends, which lost 3 bases and 1 base, there was a span of 10 bases. Germline-derived CDR1 and CDR2 are MDHEN and SYDVKM. The CDR3, as DNA: TGTGCCAGCAGTTTCAGTGGCTCATCCTACGAGCAGTACTTC. Its protein is CASSFSGSSYEQYF.

This clone appeared once. The gene calls are TRBV19 and TRBJ2-7; TRBD2 is a possible D gene (5 bases). The germline CDR1 and CDR2 sequences are LNHDA and SQIVND (reference sequence). V shed 5 bases and J shed 6 bases, with 17 bases lying between them. The CDR3 sequence is 14 residues long. The DNA for the CDR3 is TGTGCCAGTAGTTTAAGCCGGATTGGGAGCGAGCAGTACTTC. Translating gives CASSLSRIGSEQYF.

The chain joins TRBV19 to TRBJ1-5; possible D gene TRBD1, 6 bases. Between the trimmed V and J ends, which lost 3 bases and 3 bases, there was a span of 18 bases. CDR3 size: 17 residues. CDR1 is LNHDA, CDR2 SQIVND, per germline (reference sequence). CDR3 sequence (DNA): TGTGCCAGTAGTATTTTTTTTGGACAGAACGCCAATCAGCCCCAGCATTTT. Translated, it gives CASSIFFGQNANQPQHF.

The V call is TRBV10-3, the J call TRBJ2-7; D might be TRBD1 (8 bases). The CDR3 spans 14 residues. Germline loops: CDR1 ENHRY, CDR2 SYGVKD. With 10 bases removed from V and 2 bases from J, the gap between germline ends came to 18 bases. CDR3 protein: CASTKQGGTYEQYF. As DNA, the CDR3 is TGTGCCAGTACTAAACAGGGGGGGACCTACGAGCAGTACTTC.

V and J are TRBV7-9 and TRBJ1-3; D not certain. This CDR3 spans 15 amino acids. V was cut by 1 base and J by 7 bases, with 14 bases left in between. Per the germline V gene, CDR1 is SEHNR and CDR2 is FQNEAQ (reference sequence). CDR3 in DNA: TGTGCCAGCAGCTTAGAACTAGGCCGTGTTAACACCATATATTTT. This sequence encodes CASSLELGRVNTIYF.